The 26 T cell receptor beta chains below were found in one sample sequenced in a study of blood T cell repertoires in COVID-19. Libraries were prepared by immunoSEQ multiplex PCR; TCRdb keeps only in-frame clonotypes and omits some of them. The table includes over 110,000 clones, over 70% detected once. The material sequenced was peripheral blood. These receptors were collected from a woman aged 55 to 70 with acute or convalescent COVID-19.

This chain joins TRBV3-1 (or the pseudogene TRBV3-2) and TRBJ1-2, with D possibly being TRBD1 (5 bases). Germline V lookup: CDR1 LGHDT, CDR2 YNNKEL (reference sequence). This CDR3 is built from 11 residues. Trimming cost V 1 base and J 10 bases, with 7 bases left between them. Here the CDR3 reads CASSQGQLYTF. The CDR3 nucleotides read TGTGCCAGCAGCCAAGGACAGCTCTACACCTTC.

This chain links TRBV6-5 with TRBJ2-7; D may be TRBD1 (5 bases). The CDR3 has 13 residues. Germline assignment: CDR1 MNHEY and CDR2 SVGAGI. The V and J ends lost 6 bases and 2 bases respectively, with 11 bases between them. CDR3: CASRGPGTYEQYF. The CDR3 DNA reads as TGTGCCAGCAGGGGGCCAGGAACCTACGAGCAGTACTTC.

The chain has TRBV30 and TRBJ1-2; perhaps TRBD1 as D (6 bases). V dropped 4 bases and J dropped 8 bases, with 17 bases sitting between them. The CDR3 totals 13 residues. In germline, CDR1 is GTSNPN, CDR2 SVGIG (reference sequence). CDR3 protein: CAWIQHRAGGYTF. Written as DNA, the CDR3 is TGTGCCTGGATCCAACACAGGGCTGGGGGCTACACCTTC.

This rearrangement joins TRBV27 to TRBJ2-7, with 9 bases lining up with TRBD1. CDR1 MNHEY and CDR2 SMNVEV come from the germline V gene (reference sequence). CDR3 size: 15 residues. Trimming cost V 6 bases and J 6 bases; bases outside gene matches: 12. The CDR3 loop is CASSHITGGAGEQYF. The CDR3 DNA reads as TGTGCCAGCAGCCATATTACAGGGGGCGCAGGCGAGCAGTACTTC.

The chain links TRBV6-6 to TRBJ2-7, with D perhaps TRBD2 (6 bases). The CDR3 totals 14 residues. Germline loops: CDR1 MNHNY, CDR2 SVGAGI (reference sequence). V was shortened by 5 bases and J by 7 bases, with 18 bases between the two germline ends. CDR3 sequence reads: CASSAWTKPPEQYF. The CDR3 DNA reads as TGTGCCAGCAGTGCTTGGACTAAACCCCCGGAGCAGTACTTC.

This chain uses TRBV19 with TRBJ1-5, with a tentative D call TRBD1 (5 bases). Germline loops: CDR1 LNHDA, CDR2 SQIVND (reference sequence). The V end lost 2 bases, the J end lost 6 bases, and 11 bases lay between the germline ends. CDR3 length: 14 amino acids. The CDR3 loop reads CASSILGGGQPQHF. For the CDR3, the DNA is TGTGCCAGTAGTATATTGGGGGGAGGTCAGCCCCAGCATTTT.

In this sample, this clone turned up many times. The CDR3 reads CASGLPSEGLNSPLHF. CDR3 nucleotides: TGTGCCAGCGGGTTACCTTCCGAGGGTCTCAATTCACCCCTCCACTTT. V is TRBV27 and J is TRBJ1-6; D gene uncertain. This CDR3 is built from 16 residues. In germline, CDR1 is MNHEY, CDR2 SMNVEV (reference sequence). The germline V and J ends were trimmed by 8 bases and 7 bases, with 21 bases remaining between them.

This clone was seen only a few times. This sequence joins TRBV5-1 and TRBJ1-1; D possibly corresponds to TRBD1 (5 bases). From germline, CDR1 is SGHRS and CDR2 YFSETQ. Trimming cost V 0 bases and J 5 bases, with 17 bases left between them. The CDR3 runs 16 residues. The CDR3 protein is CASSLGTTRGSTEAFF. CDR3 nucleotides: TGCGCCAGCAGCTTGGGCACCACTCGGGGGAGTACTGAAGCTTTCTTT.

This clone was observed a handful of times. The J gene is TRBJ1-6, the V gene TRBV7-8; no definite D call. Trimming took off 8 bases at V and 0 bases at J, with 8 bases between the two ends. Germline V gene data show CDR1 as SGHVS and CDR2 as FQNEAQ. This CDR3 comprises 14 residues. CDR3 protein: CASGASSYNSPLHF. In DNA form, the CDR3 reads TGTGCCAGCGGAGCGAGCTCCTATAATTCACCCCTCCACTTT.

This sequence joins TRBV5-4 and TRBJ2-2; maybe TRBD1 (5 bases). The length of the CDR3 is 13 residues. V dropped 2 bases and J dropped 6 bases, with 8 bases sitting between them. The germline V gene encodes CDR1 SGHNT and CDR2 YYREEE (reference sequence). In DNA, the CDR3 is TGTGCCAGCAGCTTCAGGGCTGCCGGGGAGCTGTTTTTT. This encodes CASSFRAAGELFF.

This clone was detected only once. The genes are TRBV5-1 and TRBJ2-7, with TRBD1 matching over 10 bases. Germline-derived CDR1 and CDR2 are SGHRS and YFSETQ. The ends lost 3 bases at V and 2 bases at J; junction bases unmatched: 5. CDR3 length equals 15 residues. CDR3: CASSYSGTGAYEQYF. The DNA for the CDR3 is TGCGCCAGCAGCTATTCCGGGACAGGGGCCTACGAGCAGTACTTC.

This chain connects TRBV12-3 or TRBV12-4 to TRBJ2-7, with D perhaps matching TRBD1 (6 bases). Trimming took 6 bases from V and 4 from J, leaving 13 bases between them. The CDR3 totals 13 residues. The CDR3 DNA is TGTGCCAGCAGGAGGGGGACCGGATACGAGCAGTACTTC. Translating it yields CASRRGTGYEQYF.

A note on this clone: The sample contains more than one DNA sequence encoding this CDR3. The chain recombines TRBV28 with TRBJ2-5, with D uncertain. V lost 2 bases, J lost 3 bases, and 7 bases lay in between. CDR1 and CDR2 from the germline V gene are MDHEN and SYDVKM. The CDR3 has 13 amino acids. This chain's CDR3 is CASSLNREETQYF. CDR3 coding DNA: TGTGCCAGCAGTTTAAACCGAGAAGAGACCCAGTACTTC.

The chain has TRBV5-1 and TRBJ2-3, with TRBD2 matching 8 bases. Germline V CDR1 and CDR2: SGHRS, YFSETQ. After removal of 0 bases from V and 4 bases from J, the junction contained 16 bases not matched to a gene. The CDR3 runs to 19 residues. In DNA form, the CDR3 reads TGCGCCAGCAGCTTGGGCGGTCGCGGGAGGCTGAAGGATCCAGATACGCAGTATTTT. It specifies CASSLGGRGRLKDPDTQYF.

The chain is built from TRBV19 and TRBJ2-1; the D gene is possibly TRBD2 (7 bases). V lost 4 bases to trimming and J lost 0 bases, with 16 bases between them. CDR1 and CDR2 (germline): LNHDA, SQIVND (reference sequence). This CDR3 is 17 amino acids long. For the CDR3, the DNA is TGTGCCAGTAGTACAGGGGCGGGAGTTCTCTCCTACAATGAGCAGTTCTTC. Its protein product is CASSTGAGVLSYNEQFF.

The chain joins TRBV5-1 to TRBJ2-1, with 13 bases identical to TRBD2. CDR3 length: 14 amino acids. Germline trimming cut 8 bases from V and 10 bases from J; bases unmatched to any gene: 9. CDR1 is SGHRS, CDR2 YFSETQ, per germline. This chain's CDR3 is CASRLAGGGTEQFF. The CDR3 DNA reads TGCGCCAGTAGACTAGCGGGAGGTGGGACCGAGCAGTTCTTC.

The rearrangement joins TRBV2 to TRBJ2-7; D is perhaps TRBD1 (5 bases). V was trimmed by 11 bases and J by 1 base, leaving 18 bases between them. The CDR3 has 14 residues. CDR1 SNHLY and CDR2 FYNNEI come from the germline V gene. CDR3 in amino acids: CAGRIGRGSYEQYF. DNA of the CDR3: TGTGCCGGACGTATAGGAAGGGGTTCCTACGAGCAGTACTTC.

This clone was seen a handful of times. The chain carries TRBV30 and TRBJ1-5; D is perhaps TRBD1 (6 bases). V dropped 4 bases and J dropped 4 bases, with 14 bases sitting between them. Germline loops: CDR1 GTSNPN, CDR2 SVGIG (reference sequence). This CDR3 has 14 amino acids. In nucleotides, the CDR3 is TGTGCCTGGATGACGAGTGGGACAAATCAGCCCCAGCATTTT. Protein sequence: CAWMTSGTNQPQHF.

J is TRBJ1-6 and V is TRBV25-1, with TRBD1 identical over 7 bases. V shed 9 bases, J shed 6 bases, and the junction held 8 bases outside the gene matches. The V gene's germline CDR1 is MGHDK and CDR2 SYGVNS. The length of the CDR3 is 14 residues. This chain's CDR3 is CASLGTEPNSPLHF. CDR3 bases: TGTGCCAGTCTTGGGACAGAGCCTAATTCACCCCTCCACTTT.

This clone was found a few times. This sequence joins TRBV7-8 and TRBJ1-3; 8 bases line up with TRBD1. CDR1 and CDR2 from the germline V gene are SGHVS and FQNEAQ. With V trimmed by 3 bases and J by 5 bases, 9 bases remained unmatched. CDR3 length: 16 amino acids. CDR3 protein: CASSLGQGARRNTIYF. CDR3 in DNA: TGTGCCAGCAGCTTGGGCCAGGGGGCGAGACGAAACACCATATATTTT.

The rearrangement joins TRBV5-6 to TRBJ2-2, with 9 bases aligning to TRBD1. V gave up 0 bases and J gave up 4 bases; unmatched junction bases: 4. CDR1 and CDR2 (germline): SGHDT, YYEEEE. The CDR3 has 16 residues. The DNA of the CDR3 is TGTGCCAGCAGCTTGGCGGGACAGGGTGTCACCGGGGAGCTGTTTTTT. Its translation: CASSLAGQGVTGELFF.

The V gene is TRBV24-1, the J gene TRBJ2-1; D might be TRBD1 (5 bases). Germline V gene lookup returns CDR1 KGHDR and CDR2 SFDVKD. There are 11 residues in the CDR3. V was clipped by 1 base and J by 12 bases, with 6 bases between them. The CDR3 loop is CATSDFQGQFF. The CDR3 region has the DNA TGTGCCACCAGTGATTTTCAGGGGCAGTTCTTC.

The gene calls are TRBV27 and TRBJ2-1; TRBD2 aligns across 14 bases. The CDR3 totals 16 residues. Germline values: CDR1 MNHEY, CDR2 SMNVEV (reference sequence). With V trimmed by 6 bases and J by 4 bases, 5 bases remained unmatched. The CDR3 reads CASRTGLAGVYNEQFF. CDR3 coding DNA: TGTGCCAGCAGGACGGGACTAGCGGGAGTGTACAATGAGCAGTTCTTC.

This sequence joins TRBV9 and TRBJ2-1, with 8 nucleotides matching TRBD2. Losses at the gene ends were 3 bases for V and 0 bases for J; bases not matched to a gene: 8. There are 17 residues in the CDR3. CDR1 SGDLS and CDR2 YYNGEE come from the germline V gene. CDR3: CASSGRTSSSSYNEQFF. CDR3 bases: TGTGCCAGCAGCGGACGGACTAGCTCTAGCTCCTACAATGAGCAGTTCTTC.

This clone was counted a few times. The gene calls are TRBV30 and TRBJ2-1; the D gene is possibly TRBD2 (5 bases). The CDR3 contains 13 residues. V shed 1 base and J shed 6 bases, with 10 bases lying between them. CDR1 is GTSNPN and CDR2 is SVGIG in the germline V gene (reference sequence). CDR3 in DNA: TGTGCCTGGAGTGCATCGGACTTCAATGAGCAGTTCTTC. Translating it yields CAWSASDFNEQFF.

The V and J genes are TRBV7-9 and TRBJ1-2; perhaps TRBD1 as D (5 bases). The V end was cut by 1 base, the J end by 4 bases, with 7 bases between. The CDR3 runs 13 residues. Germline CDR1 and CDR2: SEHNR and FQNEAQ (reference sequence). The CDR3 nucleotides are TGTGCCAGCAGCTTAGAACAGGTCTATGGCTACACCTTC. Translation gives CASSLEQVYGYTF.